This TCR beta chain was observed in a study of T-cell memory formation after mild COVID-19. CDR3 length: 15 amino acids. Trimming left V 3 bases short and J 2 bases short, with 13 bases between. A 5'RACE reaction primed in the constant segment made cDNA libraries of TCR alpha and TCR beta, and these carried sample barcodes and UMIs. MiXCR, applied by TCRdb to the 5' RACE reads, yields one record per CDR3 protein. In the table there are a few hundred thousand distinct CDR3 sequences, more than 20% of which are singletons. This clonotype was picked up a small number of times. The antigen remains undetermined. The study's findings and limits: The main location of contracting CD4+ clones was CM and EM, and that of contracting CD8+ clones was EMRA.

The source material was PBMCs or a T cell subset sorted from them (not recorded which). The chain joins TRBV12-3 or TRBV12-4 to TRBJ1-2; D unresolved. The sequence derives from an adult woman who had mild COVID-19 (a few samples of this study predate the infection). Cell type and time point are not known. CDR3 bases: TGTGCCAGCAGTTTTACGTGGAATCCGAACTATGGCTACACCTTC. Amino acid sequence: CASSFTWNPNYGYTF.